This T cell receptor beta chain emerged from a study of cytomegalovirus exposure and HLA in healthy donors. Regarding the study as a whole: Earlier findings revealed that most TCR beta V segments proved productive either about 87% or about 30% of the time. Among donors in an Asian-associated ancestry cluster, a later analysis reportedly found fewer N-insertions than the approximately 670-donor mean. Researchers counted 180 or so TCR beta chains as cytomegalovirus-associated. The HLA-A and HLA-B alleles of most subjects were reportedly predicted accurately from TCR beta sequences.

Germline V gene sequence: CDR1 MDHEN, CDR2 SYDVKM. The CDR3 runs 11 residues. Amplification used 60 Vbeta primers and 13 Jbeta primers. The repertoire was sequenced with immunoSEQ multiplex PCR; TCRdb's copy has only in-frame clones and lacks some. The sample shows 75,000 to 100,000 clones, about 7.6% of them seen only once. In regard to this clone: What it binds is not known.

Material: PBMCs. The TCR sequence derives from a man aged 45 to 65 in good health and CMV-seronegative. The V call is TRBV28, the J call TRBJ2-5; D gene unclear. The J call is in doubt because the DNA end fits TRBJ2-7 better. CDR3 loop: CASSFAHEQYF. CDR3 DNA sequence: TGTGCCAGCAGTTTCGCGCACGAGCAGTACTTC.